This TCR beta chain emerged from a study of low-dose radiotherapy and immunotherapy resistance in tumors. About the research overall: Members of Cohort 1 were treated with 0.5 Gy per fraction every 2 weeks. The prescribed total PTV dose was 6.5 Gy. Cohort 2 received 1 Gy per fraction every two weeks, totaling 13 Gy over 26 weeks. Aspirin 300 mg, taken orally and daily, was given to patients for four cycles from cycle 1 day 1.

Amplification of TCRs used a constant-region primer and V-primer adapter for 15 to 25 PCR cycles. TCRdb used MiXCR to reprocess the reads, holding one entry per CDR3 protein. Altogether roughly 50,000 distinct CDR3 sequences are present, approximately 31% being singletons, with the ten largest covering under 8.5%. This CDR3 comprises 15 residues. Germline trimming cut 5 bases from V and 5 bases from J; bases unmatched to any gene: 8. The time point here: after trial treatment. Treatment reported: LDRT plus nivolumab, ipilimumab, low-dose cyclophosphamide and aspirin (RACIN trial). Along with nivolumab and ipilimumab, donors received aspirin, low-dose cyclophosphamide and low-dose radiotherapy.

The clonotype comes from a male donor with rectosigmoid adenocarcinoma. This chain connects TRBV12-3 or TRBV12-4 to TRBJ1-2; TRBD1 matches 10 bases. The specimen was PBMCs, collected after low-dose radiotherapy plus immunotherapy. The CDR3 DNA sequence: TGTGCCAGCAGTGACCGGGACAGGGGAGGGTATGGCTACACCTTC. Translating it yields CASSDRDRGGYGYTF.